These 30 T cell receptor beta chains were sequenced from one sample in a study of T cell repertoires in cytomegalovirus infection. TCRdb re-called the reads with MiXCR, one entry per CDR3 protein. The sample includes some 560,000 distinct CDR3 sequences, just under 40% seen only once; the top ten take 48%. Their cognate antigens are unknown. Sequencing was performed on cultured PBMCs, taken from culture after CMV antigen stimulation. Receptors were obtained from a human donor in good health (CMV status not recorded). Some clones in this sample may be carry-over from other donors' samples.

CDR3 protein: CASSPRWDEQFF. The CDR3, as DNA: TGTGCCAGCAGCCCGAGGTGGGATGAGCAGTTCTTC. The rearrangement links TRBV7-2 to TRBJ2-1; D remains ambiguous. Trimming took off 5 bases at V and 8 bases at J, with 10 bases between the two ends. The germline CDR1 and CDR2 sequences are SGHTA and FQGNSA. The CDR3 spans 12 residues.

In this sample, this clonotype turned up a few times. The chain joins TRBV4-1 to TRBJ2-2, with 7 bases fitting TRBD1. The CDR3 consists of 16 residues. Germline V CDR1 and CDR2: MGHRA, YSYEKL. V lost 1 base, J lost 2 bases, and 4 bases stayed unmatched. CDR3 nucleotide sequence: TGCGCCAGCAGCCAAGCCGGGACAGTCAACACCGGGGAGCTGTTTTTT. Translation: CASSQAGTVNTGELFF.

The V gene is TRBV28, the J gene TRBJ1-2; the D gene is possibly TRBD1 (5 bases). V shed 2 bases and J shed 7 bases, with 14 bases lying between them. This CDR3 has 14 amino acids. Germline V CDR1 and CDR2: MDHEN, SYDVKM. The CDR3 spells CASSLIGGWGGYTF. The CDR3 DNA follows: TGTGCCAGCAGTTTAATCGGGGGATGGGGTGGCTACACCTTC.

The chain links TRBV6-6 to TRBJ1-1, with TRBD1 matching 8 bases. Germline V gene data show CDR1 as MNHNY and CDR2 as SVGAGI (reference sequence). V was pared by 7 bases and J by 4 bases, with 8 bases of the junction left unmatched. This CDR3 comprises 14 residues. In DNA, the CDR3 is TGTGCCAGCATTGCAGGGGGCCAGGGCACTGAAGCTTTCTTT. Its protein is CASIAGGQGTEAFF.

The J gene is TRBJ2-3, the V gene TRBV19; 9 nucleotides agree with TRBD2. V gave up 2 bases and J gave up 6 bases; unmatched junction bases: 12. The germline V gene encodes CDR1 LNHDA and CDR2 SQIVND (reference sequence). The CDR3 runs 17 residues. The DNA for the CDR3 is TGTGCCAGTAGTATATACCCTAGCGGGACAGTGGAGGATACGCAGTATTTT. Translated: CASSIYPSGTVEDTQYF. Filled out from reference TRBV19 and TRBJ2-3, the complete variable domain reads DGGITQSPKYLFRKEGQNVTLSCEQNLNHDAMYWYRQDPGQGLRLIYYSQIVNDFQKGDIAEGYSVSREKKESFPLTVTSAQKNPTAFYLCASSIYPSGTVEDTQYFGPGTRLTVL.

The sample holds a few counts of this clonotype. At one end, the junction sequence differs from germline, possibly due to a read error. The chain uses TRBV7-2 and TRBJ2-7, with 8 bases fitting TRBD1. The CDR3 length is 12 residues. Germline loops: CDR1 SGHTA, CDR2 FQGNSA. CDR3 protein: CASSLRTGIGNF. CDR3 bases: TGTGCCAGCAGCTTAAGGACAGGGATTGGGAACTTC.

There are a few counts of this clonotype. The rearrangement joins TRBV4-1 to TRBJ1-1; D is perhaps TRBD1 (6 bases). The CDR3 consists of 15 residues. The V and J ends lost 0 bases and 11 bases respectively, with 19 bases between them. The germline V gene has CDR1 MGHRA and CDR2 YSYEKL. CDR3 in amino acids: CASSQDPTGTMRAFF. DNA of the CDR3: TGCGCCAGCAGCCAAGACCCCACCGGGACAATGCGTGCTTTCTTT.

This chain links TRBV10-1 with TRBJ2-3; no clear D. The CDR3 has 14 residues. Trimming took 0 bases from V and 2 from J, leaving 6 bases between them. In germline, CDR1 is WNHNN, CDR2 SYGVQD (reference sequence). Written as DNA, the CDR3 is TGCGCCAGCAGTGAGTCTGGCCCCACAGATACGCAGTATTTT. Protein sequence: CASSESGPTDTQYF.

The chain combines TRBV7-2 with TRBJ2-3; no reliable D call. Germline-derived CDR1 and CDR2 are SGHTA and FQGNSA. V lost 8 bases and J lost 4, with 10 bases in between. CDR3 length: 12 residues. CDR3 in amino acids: CASRARPDTQYF. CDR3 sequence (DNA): TGTGCCAGCCGGGCGAGGCCAGATACGCAGTATTTT.

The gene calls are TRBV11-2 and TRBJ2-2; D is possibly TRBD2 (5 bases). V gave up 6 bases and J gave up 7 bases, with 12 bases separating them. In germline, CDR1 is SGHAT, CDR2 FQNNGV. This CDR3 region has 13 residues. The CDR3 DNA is TGTGCCAGCAGACCCGGACTGGGCGGGGAGCTGTTTTTT. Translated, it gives CASRPGLGGELFF. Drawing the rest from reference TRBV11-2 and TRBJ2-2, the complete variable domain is EAGVAQSPRYKIIEKRQSVAFWCNPISGHATLYWYQQILGQGPKLLIQFQNNGVVDDSQLPKDRFSAERLKGVDSTLKIQPAKLEDSAVYLCASRPGLGGELFFGEGSRLTVL.

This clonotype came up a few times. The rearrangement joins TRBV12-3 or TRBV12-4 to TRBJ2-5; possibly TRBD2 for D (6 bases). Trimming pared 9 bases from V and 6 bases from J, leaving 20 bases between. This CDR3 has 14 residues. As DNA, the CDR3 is TGTGCCAGTTGCCGGACGGGAGCGACGAAGACCCAGTACTTC. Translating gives CASCRTGATKTQYF.

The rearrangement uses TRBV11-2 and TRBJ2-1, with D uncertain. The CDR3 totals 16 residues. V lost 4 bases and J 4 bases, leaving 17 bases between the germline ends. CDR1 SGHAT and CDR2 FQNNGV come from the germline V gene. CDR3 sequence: CASSSLRFTGYNEQFF. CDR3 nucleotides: TGTGCCAGCAGCTCTCTCCGTTTTACTGGGTACAATGAGCAGTTCTTC.

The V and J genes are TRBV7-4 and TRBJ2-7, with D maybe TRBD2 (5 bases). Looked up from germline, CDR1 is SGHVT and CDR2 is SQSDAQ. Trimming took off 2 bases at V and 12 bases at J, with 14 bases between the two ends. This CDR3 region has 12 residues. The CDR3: CASSLSSQVLYF. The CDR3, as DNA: TGTGCCAGCAGCTTATCTAGCCAGGTTCTGTACTTC.

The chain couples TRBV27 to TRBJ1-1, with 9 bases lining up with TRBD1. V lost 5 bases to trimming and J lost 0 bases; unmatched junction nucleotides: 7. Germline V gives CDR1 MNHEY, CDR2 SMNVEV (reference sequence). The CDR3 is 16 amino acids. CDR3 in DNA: TGTGCCAGCAGTGGAGGGACAGGGACCATGAACACTGAAGCTTTCTTT. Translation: CASSGGTGTMNTEAFF.

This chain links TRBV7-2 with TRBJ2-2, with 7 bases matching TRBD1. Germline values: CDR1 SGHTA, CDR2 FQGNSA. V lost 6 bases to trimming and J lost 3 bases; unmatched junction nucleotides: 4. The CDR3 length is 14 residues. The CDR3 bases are TGTGCCAGCAGTCCTGGACAGGACACCGGGGAGCTGTTTTTT. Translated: CASSPGQDTGELFF.

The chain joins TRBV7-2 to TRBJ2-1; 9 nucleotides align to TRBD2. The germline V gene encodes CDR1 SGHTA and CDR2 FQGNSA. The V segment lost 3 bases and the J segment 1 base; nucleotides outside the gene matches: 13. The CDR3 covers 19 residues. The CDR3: CASSFPHPLAGASYNEQFF. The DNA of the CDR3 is TGTGCCAGCAGCTTTCCCCATCCTTTAGCGGGAGCGTCCTACAATGAGCAGTTCTTC.

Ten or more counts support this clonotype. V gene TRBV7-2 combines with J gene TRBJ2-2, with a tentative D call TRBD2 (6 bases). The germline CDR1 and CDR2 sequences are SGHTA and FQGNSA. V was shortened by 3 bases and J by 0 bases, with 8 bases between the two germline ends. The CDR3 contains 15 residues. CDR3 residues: CASSLGGTNTGELFF. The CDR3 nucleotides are TGTGCCAGCAGCTTGGGCGGGACGAACACCGGGGAGCTGTTTTTT. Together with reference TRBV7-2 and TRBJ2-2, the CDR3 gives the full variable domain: GAGVSQSPSNKVTEKGKDVELRCDPISGHTALYWYRQSLGQGLEFLIYFQGNSAPDKSGLPSDRFSAERTGGSVSTLTIQRTQQEDSAVYLCASSLGGTNTGELFFGEGSRLTVL.

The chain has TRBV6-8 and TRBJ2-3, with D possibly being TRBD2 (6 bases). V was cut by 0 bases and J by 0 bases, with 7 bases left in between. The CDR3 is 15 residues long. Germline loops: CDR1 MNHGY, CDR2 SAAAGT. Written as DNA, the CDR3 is TGTGCCAGCAGTTACTCCGGGACTAGCACAGATACGCAGTATTTT. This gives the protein CASSYSGTSTDTQYF.

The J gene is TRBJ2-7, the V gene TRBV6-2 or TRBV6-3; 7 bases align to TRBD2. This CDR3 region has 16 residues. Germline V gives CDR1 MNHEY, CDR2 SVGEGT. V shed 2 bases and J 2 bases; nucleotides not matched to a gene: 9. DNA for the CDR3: TGTGCCAGCAGTTACGCAGCGGGAAGTGGCGCCTACGAGCAGTACGTC. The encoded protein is CASSYAAGSGAYEQYV.

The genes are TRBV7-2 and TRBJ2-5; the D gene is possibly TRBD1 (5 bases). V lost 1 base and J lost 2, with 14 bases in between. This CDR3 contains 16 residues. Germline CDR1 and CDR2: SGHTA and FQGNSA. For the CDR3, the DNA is TGTGCCAGCAGCTTAGGGGCAGGGTTCCCACAAGAGACCCAGTACTTC. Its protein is CASSLGAGFPQETQYF.

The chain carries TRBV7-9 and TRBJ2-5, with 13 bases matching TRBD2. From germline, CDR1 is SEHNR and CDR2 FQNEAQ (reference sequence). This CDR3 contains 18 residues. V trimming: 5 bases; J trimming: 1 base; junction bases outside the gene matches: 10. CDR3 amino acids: CASSTQEGTSGAQETQYF. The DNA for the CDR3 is TGTGCCAGCAGCACCCAGGAAGGGACTAGCGGGGCCCAAGAGACCCAGTACTTC.

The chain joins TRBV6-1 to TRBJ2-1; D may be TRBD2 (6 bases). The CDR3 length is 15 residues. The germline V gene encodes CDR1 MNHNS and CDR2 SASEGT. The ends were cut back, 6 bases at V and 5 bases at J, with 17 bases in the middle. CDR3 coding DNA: TGTGCCAGCAGGGTCTGGCGGCGCGGGAACAATGAGCAGTTCTTC. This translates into CASRVWRRGNNEQFF.

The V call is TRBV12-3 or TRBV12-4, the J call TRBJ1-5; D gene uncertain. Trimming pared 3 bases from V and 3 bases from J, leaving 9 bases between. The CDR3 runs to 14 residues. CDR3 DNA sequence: TGTGCCAGCAGTTTGGGGTCGATCAATCAGCCCCAGCATTTT. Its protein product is CASSLGSINQPQHF.

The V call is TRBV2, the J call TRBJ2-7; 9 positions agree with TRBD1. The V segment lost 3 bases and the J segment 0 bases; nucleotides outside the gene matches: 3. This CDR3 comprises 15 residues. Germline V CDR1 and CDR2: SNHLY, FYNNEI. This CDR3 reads CASSDRQGVSYEQYF. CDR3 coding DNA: TGTGCCAGCAGTGACCGACAGGGGGTCTCCTACGAGCAGTACTTC.

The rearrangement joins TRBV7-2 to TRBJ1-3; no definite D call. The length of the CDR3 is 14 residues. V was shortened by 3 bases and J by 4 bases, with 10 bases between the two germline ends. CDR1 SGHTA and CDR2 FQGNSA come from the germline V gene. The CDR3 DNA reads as TGTGCCAGCAGCTTTCTCGCGACCGGAAACACCATATATTTT. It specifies CASSFLATGNTIYF.

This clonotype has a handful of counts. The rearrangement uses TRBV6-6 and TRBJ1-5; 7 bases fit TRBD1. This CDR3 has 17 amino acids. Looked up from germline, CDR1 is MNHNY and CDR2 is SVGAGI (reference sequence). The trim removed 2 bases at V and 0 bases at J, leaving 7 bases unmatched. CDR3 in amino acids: CASSYDGTEYSNQPQHF. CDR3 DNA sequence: TGTGCCAGCAGTTACGACGGGACAGAATATAGCAATCAGCCCCAGCATTTT.

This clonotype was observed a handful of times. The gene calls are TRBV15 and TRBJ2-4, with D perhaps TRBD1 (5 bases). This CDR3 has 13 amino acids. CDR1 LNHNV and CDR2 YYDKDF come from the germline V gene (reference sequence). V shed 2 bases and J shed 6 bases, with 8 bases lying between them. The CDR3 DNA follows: TGTGCCACCAGCAGACAGGGCCCAAACATTCAGTACTTC. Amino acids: CATSRQGPNIQYF.

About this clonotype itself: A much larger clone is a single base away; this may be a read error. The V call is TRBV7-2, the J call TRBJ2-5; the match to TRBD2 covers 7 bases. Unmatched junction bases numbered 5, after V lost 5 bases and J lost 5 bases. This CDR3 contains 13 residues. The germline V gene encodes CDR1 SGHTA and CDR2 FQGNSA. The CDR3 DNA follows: TGTACCAGCAGCCCTGGGACTACGGAGACCCAGTACTTC. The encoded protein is CTSSPGTTETQYF.

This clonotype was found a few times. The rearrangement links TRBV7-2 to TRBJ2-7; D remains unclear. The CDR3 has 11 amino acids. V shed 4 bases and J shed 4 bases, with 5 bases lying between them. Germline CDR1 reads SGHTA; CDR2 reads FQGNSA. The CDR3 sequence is CASSWAYEQYF. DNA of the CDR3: TGTGCCAGCAGCTGGGCGTACGAGCAGTACTTC.

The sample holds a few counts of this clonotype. The CDR3 DNA sequence: TGTGCCAGTTCTTCCCGGGCAGCTATGAACACTGAAGCTTTCTTT. This gives the protein CASSSRAAMNTEAFF. The chain combines TRBV6-1 with TRBJ1-1; no firm D call. The CDR3 has 15 amino acids. Germline assignment: CDR1 MNHNS and CDR2 SASEGT. V was cut by 9 bases and J by 0 bases, with 17 bases left in between.